The 32 T cell receptor beta chains in this list originate from one sample, sequenced in a study of human T cells and chemical hapten exposure. Each CDR3 protein is one row after TCRdb ran MiXCR on the RACE reads. The sample yields 30,000 to 50,000 distinct CDR3 sequences, more than 9.5% seen once. The time point: patch test 3, about 24 weeks after DPC sensitization. Indicated treatment: therapeutic diphenylcyclopropenone sensitization with weekly scalp DPC. Unfractionated whole blood was the source of the extracted total RNA. Sequences were derived from whole blood, sampled in connection with sensitization to the hapten diphenylcyclopropenone (DPC). Receptor source: a woman between 40 and 50 years old with alopecia areata. Some clones in this sample may be carry-over from other donors' samples.

This clonotype was seen repeatedly, ten times or more. The chain recombines TRBV12-5 with TRBJ2-7, with a tentative D call TRBD1 (5 bases). This CDR3 contains 14 residues. V was shortened by 2 bases and J by 3 bases, with 11 bases between the two germline ends. CDR1 is LGHNT and CDR2 is FRNRAP in the germline V gene. CDR3: CASGLPDSYYEQYF. CDR3 nucleotide sequence: TGTGCTAGTGGTTTGCCCGACAGTTACTACGAGCAGTACTTC.

In this sample, this clonotype turned up a few times. This chain links TRBV7-9 with TRBJ1-4; TRBD1 is a possible D gene (6 bases). The V end was cut by 1 base, the J end by 13 bases, with 10 bases between. Looked up from germline, CDR1 is SEHNR and CDR2 is FQNEAQ (reference sequence). The CDR3 is 12 amino acids. The DNA of the CDR3 is TGTGCCAGCAGCTTAGACAGGGAGAGACTGTTTTTT. Protein sequence: CASSLDRERLFF.

This clonotype was counted a single time. The V and J genes are TRBV7-3 and TRBJ2-5; TRBD2 might be the D (5 bases). Per germline, CDR1 SGHTA and CDR2 FQGTGA. The CDR3 is 14 residues long. V gave up 2 bases and J gave up 1 base, with 8 bases separating them. The CDR3: CASSLGLSQETQYF. In DNA form, the CDR3 reads TGTGCCAGCAGCTTAGGACTCAGCCAAGAGACCCAGTACTTC.

V usage is TRBV28 and J usage is TRBJ1-6; TRBD1 agrees at 8 bases. V lost 8 bases, J lost 7 bases, and 4 bases stayed unmatched. CDR3 length equals 13 residues. Germline-derived CDR1 and CDR2 are MDHEN and SYDVKM. For the CDR3, the DNA is TGTGCCAGCTGGACAGGGAAAAATTCACCCCTCCACTTT. Translated, it gives CASWTGKNSPLHF.

This clonotype came up a few times. The chain carries TRBV9 and TRBJ2-2; 7 nucleotides line up with TRBD2. Germline CDR1 and CDR2: SGDLS and YYNGEE. The CDR3 runs to 15 residues. The V and J ends lost 4 bases and 2 bases, in that order; junction bases with no gene match: 5. The CDR3 DNA follows: TGTGCCAGCAGCACCTTAGCGGGTAACACCGGGGAGCTGTTTTTT. As protein: CASSTLAGNTGELFF.

The table lists this clonotype with many counts. The V call is TRBV2, the J call TRBJ2-6; 7 bases align to TRBD1. Germline V gives CDR1 SNHLY, CDR2 FYNNEI. The J segment lost 0 bases and the V segment lost 5 bases, leaving 10 bases of the junction unmatched. The CDR3 runs to 18 residues. CDR3 region: CASSRTGALLSGANVLTF. The CDR3 DNA reads as TGTGCCAGCAGTCGGACAGGTGCATTACTCTCTGGGGCCAACGTCCTGACTTTC.

Note on this clonotype: A read error may explain this, as a much larger clone is one base away. The V gene is TRBV6-5, the J gene TRBJ2-3, with D perhaps TRBD1 or TRBD2 (6 bases each). Germline V lookup: CDR1 MNHEY, CDR2 SVGAGI. V shed 0 bases and J shed 1 base, with 11 bases lying between them. This CDR3 comprises 16 residues. CDR3 bases: TGTGCCAGCAGTTACTCGTGGGGGGCAGGCACAGATACGCAGTATTTT. Translation: CASSYSWGAGTDTQYF.

The sample holds many counts of this clonotype. This chain uses TRBV24-1 with TRBJ2-2; TRBD2 matches 8 bases. The length of the CDR3 is 13 residues. Germline V gene sequence: CDR1 KGHDR, CDR2 SFDVKD. J gave up 9 bases and V 4 bases, and 3 bases lay outside the gene matches. The CDR3 spells CATSEIAGRELFF. Written as DNA, the CDR3 is TGTGCCACCAGTGAAATAGCGGGGCGGGAGCTGTTTTTT.

At least ten counts were recorded for this clonotype. The J gene is TRBJ2-4, the V gene TRBV28; the match to TRBD1 covers 7 bases. Germline V CDR1 and CDR2: MDHEN, SYDVKM. With V trimmed by 3 bases and J by 0 bases, 5 bases remained unmatched. This CDR3 is built from 16 residues. The CDR3 bases are TGTGCCAGCAGTTTGACAGGGTTCGAAGCCAAAAACATTCAGTACTTC. The encoded protein is CASSLTGFEAKNIQYF.

V gene TRBV10-3 combines with J gene TRBJ2-7, with 8 nucleotides matching TRBD2. Germline CDR1 reads ENHRY; CDR2 reads SYGVKD. The V gene end was trimmed by 0 bases and the J gene end by 0 bases; junction bases not matched to a gene: 4. This CDR3 spans 16 amino acids. The CDR3: CAISESPSGPSYEQYF. The CDR3 DNA is TGTGCCATCAGTGAGTCCCCTAGCGGGCCCTCCTACGAGCAGTACTTC.

This clonotype was seen ten or more times. The V call is TRBV2, the J call TRBJ2-1, with D possibly being TRBD2 (6 bases). Trimming shortened V by 6 bases and J by 1 base, and 10 bases separated the two germline ends. The CDR3 is 14 amino acids. The germline V gene has CDR1 SNHLY and CDR2 FYNNEI. The CDR3 loop reads CASRIAASYNEQFF. In nucleotides, the CDR3 is TGTGCCAGCAGGATAGCGGCATCCTACAATGAGCAGTTCTTC.

Ten or more counts support this clonotype. The chain is built from TRBV28 and TRBJ1-3; the D is unclear. V was cut by 6 bases and J by 8 bases, with 11 bases left in between. CDR1 and CDR2 (germline): MDHEN, SYDVKM. This CDR3 has 12 residues. Here the CDR3 reads CASSSPGDTIYF. CDR3 nucleotide sequence: TGTGCCAGCAGCTCCCCCGGGGACACCATATATTTT.

The V call is TRBV28, the J call TRBJ1-6, with D perhaps matching TRBD1 (6 bases). This CDR3 has 16 residues. The germline V gene has CDR1 MDHEN and CDR2 SYDVKM. V lost 4 bases and J 9 bases, leaving 19 bases between the germline ends. CDR3 in amino acids: CASSSNIQGQGSPLHF. In nucleotides, the CDR3 is TGTGCCAGCAGTTCAAACATACAGGGCCAGGGTTCACCCCTCCACTTT.

At least ten counts were recorded for this clonotype. The chain joins TRBV20-1 to TRBJ1-1, with D unresolved. The V end was cut by 3 bases, the J end by 4 bases, with 9 bases between. Germline V gene lookup returns CDR1 DFQATT and CDR2 SNEGSKA (reference sequence). The CDR3 has 12 residues. CDR3 amino acids: CSASQAGTEAFF. DNA of the CDR3: TGCAGTGCTAGTCAGGCGGGCACTGAAGCTTTCTTT.

This clonotype showed up many times. The chain has TRBV14 and TRBJ2-5, with a weak D call TRBD1 (6 bases). In germline, CDR1 is SGHDN, CDR2 FVKESK. Trimming pared 2 bases from V and 4 bases from J, leaving 11 bases between. The CDR3 spans 14 residues. CDR3 coding DNA: TGTGCCAGCAGCCAACGCAGGGGATCAGAGACCCAGTACTTC. Amino acid sequence: CASSQRRGSETQYF.

This sequence joins TRBV5-1 and TRBJ2-3; weak D call: TRBD2 (6 bases). This CDR3 is built from 15 residues. Trimming pared 4 bases from V and 4 bases from J, leaving 16 bases between. Germline CDR1 reads SGHRS; CDR2 reads YFSETQ. The CDR3 region is CASSTGRTSADTQYF. The CDR3 DNA reads TGCGCCAGCAGCACGGGGAGGACCAGCGCAGATACGCAGTATTTT.

This clonotype was seen ten or more times. The chain joins TRBV7-7 to TRBJ2-2; 9 positions match TRBD2. Germline V CDR1 and CDR2: SSHAT, FNYEAQ (reference sequence). V shed 5 bases, J shed 7 bases, and the junction held 5 bases outside the gene matches. CDR3 length equals 14 residues. Written as DNA, the CDR3 is TGTGCCAGCAGCCCCCGCGGGGGGGACGGGGAGCTGTTTTTT. It specifies CASSPRGGDGELFF.

There are many counts of this clonotype. This chain links TRBV7-9 with TRBJ1-1; D is undetermined. Germline V gene sequence: CDR1 SEHNR, CDR2 FQNEAQ (reference sequence). The ends were cut back, 4 bases at V and 1 base at J, with 7 bases in the middle. The CDR3 runs 13 residues. CDR3 in DNA: TGTGCCAGCAGCTACTCGGAGAACACTGAAGCTTTCTTT. Its translation is CASSYSENTEAFF. Complete variable domain (other parts from reference TRBV7-9 and TRBJ1-1): DTGVSQNPRHKITKRGQNVTFRCDPISEHNRLYWYRQTLGQGPEFLTYFQNEAQLEKSRLLSDRFSAERPKGSFSTLEIQRTEQGDSAMYLCASSYSENTEAFFGQGTRLTVV.

In its sample, this clonotype was seen many times. The chain joins TRBV18 to TRBJ2-7; no reliable D call. The V end lost 6 bases, the J end lost 6 bases, and 15 bases lay between the germline ends. CDR3 length equals 13 residues. The V gene's germline CDR1 is KGHSH and CDR2 LQKENI. DNA for the CDR3: TGTGCCAGCTCTTTGACGGCTATGACCGAGCAGTACTTC. Translation gives CASSLTAMTEQYF.

The chain is built from TRBV29-1 and TRBJ1-1; D gene ambiguous. Germline V gene lookup returns CDR1 SQVTM and CDR2 ANQGSEA. V was pared by 3 bases and J by 11 bases, with 16 bases between. The CDR3 is made up of 12 amino acids. The CDR3, as DNA: TGCAGCGTTGAGGGTGACCACCCCCGGGCTTTCTTT. Its translation is CSVEGDHPRAFF.

This clonotype was counted many times. The chain carries TRBV9 and TRBJ2-1; D remains unclear. Trimming stripped 0 bases from V and 0 bases from J, with 13 bases between. The V gene's germline CDR1 is SGDLS and CDR2 YYNGEE. CDR3 length equals 17 residues. DNA of the CDR3: TGTGCCAGCAGCGTAGGGGTGGGATCGAGCTCCTACAATGAGCAGTTCTTC. Amino acids: CASSVGVGSSSYNEQFF.

This clonotype has a handful of counts. The genes are TRBV3-1 and TRBJ1-5; the D is unclear. V was cut by 4 bases and J by 4 bases, with 11 bases left in between. From germline, CDR1 is LGHDT and CDR2 YNNKEL (reference sequence). The CDR3 sequence is 14 residues long. CDR3 DNA: TGTGCCAGCAGCCCCCGGTTTGGGAATCAGCCCCAGCATTTT. Its translation: CASSPRFGNQPQHF.

The CDR3 DNA is TGCGCCAGCAGCTTGTTTTCAACAGGAAAATCTGCAACTAATGAAAAACTGTTTTTT. Translation gives CASSLFSTGKSATNEKLFF. The J gene is TRBJ1-4, the V gene TRBV5-1; perhaps TRBD1 as D (5 bases). This CDR3 spans 19 amino acids. The germline V and J ends were trimmed by 1 base and 0 bases, with 19 bases remaining between them. In germline, CDR1 is SGHRS, CDR2 YFSETQ.

The chain employs TRBV29-1 and TRBJ2-1; 12 bases map to TRBD2. In germline, CDR1 is SQVTM, CDR2 ANQGSEA. This CDR3 has 15 amino acids. The ends lost 6 bases at V and 0 bases at J; junction bases unmatched: 3. As DNA, the CDR3 is TGCAGCGTCGGACTAGCGGGACGCTCCTACAATGAGCAGTTCTTC. Translated: CSVGLAGRSYNEQFF.

This rearrangement joins TRBV27 to TRBJ2-7; D might be TRBD1 or TRBD2, each matching 5 bases. The V end lost 11 bases, the J end lost 4 bases, and 24 bases lay between the germline ends. The CDR3 extends over 15 amino acids. Germline lookup yields CDR1 MNHEY and CDR2 SMNVEV (reference sequence). The CDR3 DNA reads as TGTGCCTCCCCCACCGGGGCCCCCAATGGGTACGAGCAGTACTTC. This codes for CASPTGAPNGYEQYF.

This clonotype came up many times. The chain employs TRBV30 and TRBJ2-7; D remains unclear. Trimming removed 1 base at V and 3 bases at J, with 7 bases between. CDR3 size: 12 residues. The germline V gene encodes CDR1 GTSNPN and CDR2 SVGIG (reference sequence). The CDR3, as DNA: TGTGCCTGGAGTGAACAGAGCTACGAGCAGTACTTC. Translation gives CAWSEQSYEQYF.

The chain links TRBV10-1 to TRBJ1-1, with a weak D call TRBD1 (5 bases). From germline, CDR1 is WNHNN and CDR2 SYGVQD (reference sequence). Trimming took 4 bases from V and 8 from J, leaving 11 bases between them. There are 12 residues in the CDR3. The CDR3 region is CASSGPRQEAFF. In DNA form, the CDR3 reads TGCGCCAGCAGTGGGCCCAGACAGGAAGCTTTCTTT.

Written as DNA, the CDR3 is TGCGCCAGCAGCTTGACAGGGGTGGCCTATTCACCCCTCCACTTT. Protein: CASSLTGVAYSPLHF. V is TRBV5-1 and J is TRBJ1-6, with 7 bases aligning to TRBD1. CDR1 is SGHRS, CDR2 YFSETQ, per germline. This CDR3 is built from 15 residues. V was clipped by 1 base and J by 8 bases; unmatched bases: 6.

This clonotype was counted a few times. The chain employs TRBV28 and TRBJ2-7; possibly TRBD1 or TRBD2 for D (6 bases each). In germline, CDR1 is MDHEN, CDR2 SYDVKM. V lost 1 base and J 4 bases, leaving 17 bases between the germline ends. The CDR3 length is 16 residues. The CDR3 region is CASSLSGGERLYEQYF. CDR3 DNA: TGTGCCAGCAGTTTATCCGGGGGCGAAAGACTTTACGAGCAGTACTTC.

This clonotype occurred a few times. The chain has TRBV12-3 or TRBV12-4 and TRBJ1-1; TRBD1 agrees at 7 bases. J was trimmed by 1 base and V by 5 bases; bases with no gene match: 7. CDR3 length equals 15 residues. CDR3 region: CASSPVGQANTEAFF. CDR3 coding DNA: TGTGCCAGCAGTCCCGTCGGACAGGCGAACACTGAAGCTTTCTTT.

The chain couples TRBV28 to TRBJ1-2, with D maybe TRBD1 (5 bases). CDR3 size: 16 residues. Looked up from germline, CDR1 is MDHEN and CDR2 is SYDVKM. V was shortened by 2 bases and J by 8 bases, with 21 bases between the two germline ends. The CDR3 reads CASSLPRGQLLLGYTF. CDR3 coding DNA: TGTGCCAGCAGTTTACCCCGAGGACAACTATTACTCGGCTACACCTTC.

V usage is TRBV11-2 and J usage is TRBJ2-5; D gene unclear. V lost 6 bases to trimming and J lost 10 bases, with 15 bases between them. CDR3 length equals 12 residues. CDR1 and CDR2 (germline): SGHAT, FQNNGV. The CDR3 DNA sequence: TGTGCCAGCAGTCAGGCCGGAATGGACCAGTACTTC. As protein: CASSQAGMDQYF.